This T cell receptor beta chain was retrieved from a study of T cell responses to AZD1222 COVID-19 vaccine. Assay: immunoSEQ multiplex PCR; the TCRdb copy retains only in-frame clones and omits some. The table records around 200,000 clones, roughly 94% of them present only once. The germline V gene encodes CDR1 KGHSH and CDR2 LQKENI. The germline V and J ends were trimmed by 0 bases and 3 bases, with 18 bases remaining between them. The CDR3 spans 18 residues. This specimen was peripheral blood, taken 28 days after the second AZD1222 dose. This sequence was found in an adult who received the AZD1222 COVID-19 vaccine. The V gene is TRBV18, the J gene TRBJ1-5, with a tentative D call TRBD1 (6 bases). The CDR3 DNA reads as TGTGCCAGCTCACCACCGCCCGGTCAGGGGAAAATCAATCAGCCCCAGCATTTT. This translates into CASSPPPGQGKINQPQHF.